The clone carrying this T cell receptor (beta chain) was observed at least ten times. This CDR3 is 12 amino acids long. The ends lost 3 bases at V and 13 bases at J; junction bases unmatched: 6. Germline lookup yields CDR1 MGHRA and CDR2 YSYEKL. TCRdb used MiXCR to reprocess the 5' RACE reads, holding one entry per CDR3 protein. The sample lists about 120,000 distinct CDR3 sequences, about 3.2% seen once, with over 1% in the top ten. This sample stems from a study of neurological immune-mediated disorders. What was sequenced was PBMCs. The sequence was collected from a woman aged 25 to 39 with multiple sclerosis. The chain has TRBV4-1 and TRBJ1-2, with 9 positions matching TRBD1. The CDR3 loop is CASSQRQGVGTF. The CDR3 nucleotides are TGCGCCAGCAGCCAGAGACAGGGGGTTGGCACCTTC.